The present TCR beta chain was sequenced within a study of PD-1 blockade in classical Hodgkin lymphoma. CDR1 is MGHRA, CDR2 YSYEKL, per germline. The CDR3 is 17 amino acids. V lost 2 bases and J 3 bases, leaving 19 bases between the germline ends. The assay was immunoSEQ multiplex PCR, and TCRdb's table has in-frame clones only and misses some. The sample has about 94,000 clones; 89% are singletons. Following autologous stem cell transplantation, relapse occurred in every patient, and exposure to brentuximab vedotin varied. Best overall response was complete response, partial response or progressive disease in these relapsed/refractory classical Hodgkin lymphoma patients. To note about this clone: What it recognizes is unknown.

Study-wide findings and caveats: There was a significant rise in CD4+ TCR diversity by C4D1, with no such rise for CD8+. Complete responders possessed baseline diversity comparable to newly diagnosed patients. Still unresolved is the cause of the repertoire differences, which may be disease activity or prior therapy.

The chain recombines TRBV4-1 with TRBJ2-5; no firm D call. The receptor was isolated from a human donor with classical Hodgkin lymphoma. The sample was peripheral blood mononuclear cells (PBMCs), taken before the second cycle of nivolumab. The CDR3 region has the DNA TGCGCCAGCAGCCAAAGATTCCCGCTCCCCGACGAAGAGACCCAGTACTTC. It is translated as CASSQRFPLPDEETQYF.